One and the same sample provided the 21 T cell receptor beta chains below, sequenced in a study of glioma-infiltrating T cells. Using RNA template, CDR3s of TCR alpha and beta were amplified with iRepertoire arm-PCR. TCRdb independently ran MiXCR on the multiplex PCR reads; one entry per CDR3 protein. The sample has about 130,000 distinct CDR3 sequences, about 25% seen once. The sequencing sample was made of glioma tissue, nonneoplastic brain tissue, or PBMCs (not recorded which). The receptors stem from a human donor with low-grade glioma or glioblastoma, undergoing nonglioma brain surgery, or in good health (not recorded which).

In its sample, this clonotype was seen a few times. CDR3 amino acids: CASSPQDRTDTQYF. The CDR3 nucleotides are TGTGCCAGCTCACCACAGGATCGCACAGATACGCAGTATTTT. The chain employs TRBV18 and TRBJ2-3; D ambiguous. The germline gives CDR1 KGHSH, CDR2 LQKENI. The V end was cut by 1 base, the J end by 1 base, with 6 bases between. The CDR3 totals 14 residues. Using reference TRBV18 and TRBJ2-3 for the parts outside the CDR3, the full variable domain is NAGVMQNPRHLVRRRGQEARLRCSPMKGHSHVYWYRQLPEEGLKFMVYLQKENIIDESGMPKERFSAEFPKEGPSILRIQQVVRGDSAAYFCASSPQDRTDTQYFGPGTRLTVL.

The V call is TRBV7-9, the J call TRBJ2-3; 10 nucleotides match TRBD2. This CDR3 region has 17 residues. Germline trimming cut 3 bases from V and 4 bases from J; bases unmatched to any gene: 10. Germline CDR1 SEHNR, CDR2 FQNEAQ (reference sequence). CDR3 residues: CASSLVGSGGPSDTQYF. CDR3 coding DNA: TGTGCCAGCAGCTTGGTTGGTAGCGGGGGGCCATCAGATACGCAGTATTTT.

This clonotype came up once. The chain recombines TRBV3-1 with TRBJ1-4; D possibly corresponds to TRBD1 (6 bases). The V and J ends lost 3 bases and 0 bases respectively, with 11 bases between them. Looked up from germline, CDR1 is LGHDT and CDR2 is YNNKEL (reference sequence). This CDR3 is built from 16 residues. CDR3 sequence reads: CASSHHRDTTNEKLFF. The CDR3 DNA follows: TGTGCCAGCAGCCACCACCGGGACACAACTAATGAAAAACTGTTTTTT.

This clonotype was found a few times. The chain is built from TRBV18 and TRBJ1-4, with D maybe TRBD1 (5 bases). Germline CDR1 KGHSH, CDR2 LQKENI. There are 17 residues in the CDR3. V was shortened by 10 bases and J by 0 bases, with 21 bases between the two germline ends. CDR3 nucleotide sequence: TGTGCCACCAGGAGATGGGACTTCCCTTCAACTAATGAAAAACTGTTTTTT. It yields the protein CATRRWDFPSTNEKLFF.

The genes are TRBV20-1 and TRBJ1-2; no reliable D call. The germline V gene has CDR1 DFQATT and CDR2 SNEGSKA (reference sequence). CDR3 length equals 12 residues. V was trimmed by 3 bases and J by 2 bases, leaving 7 bases between them. CDR3 sequence: CSARPKNYGYTF. The CDR3, as DNA: TGCAGTGCTAGGCCAAAGAACTATGGCTACACCTTC.

The chain has TRBV5-8 and TRBJ1-5; D uncertain. CDR3 size: 13 residues. Trimming shortened V by 0 bases and J by 8 bases, and 9 bases separated the two germline ends. CDR1 and CDR2 (germline): SGHTS, YDEGEE. This chain's CDR3 is CASSLEGFKPQHF. The CDR3 nucleotides are TGTGCCAGCAGCTTGGAGGGTTTCAAGCCCCAGCATTTT.

This clonotype was detected only a few times. The chain recombines TRBV4-1 with TRBJ1-1, with D possibly being TRBD1 (6 bases). From germline, CDR1 is MGHRA and CDR2 YSYEKL. CDR3 size: 14 residues. V was shortened by 4 bases and J by 4 bases, with 13 bases between the two germline ends. CDR3 region: CASSRPGVATEAFF. CDR3 coding DNA: TGCGCCAGCAGCCGCCCAGGGGTGGCCACTGAAGCTTTCTTT.

This clonotype was observed at least ten times. The V and J genes are TRBV15 and TRBJ2-5; D uncertain. The CDR3 is 14 residues long. Deletions cut 1 base from V and 1 base from J, with 7 bases between. Per germline, CDR1 LNHNV and CDR2 YYDKDF (reference sequence). The CDR3 loop is CATSRVPFQETQYF. The CDR3 DNA reads TGTGCCACCAGCAGAGTTCCGTTCCAAGAGACCCAGTACTTC.

This chain links TRBV7-9 with TRBJ2-7; TRBD1 matches 7 bases. Trimming cost V 3 bases and J 0 bases; bases outside gene matches: 11. Germline CDR1 and CDR2: SEHNR and FQNEAQ (reference sequence). The CDR3 is 17 amino acids. The chain's CDR3 is CASSFQLRDRYSYEQYV. The CDR3 DNA is TGTGCCAGCAGCTTCCAGCTCCGGGACAGATACTCCTACGAGCAGTACGTC.

V usage is TRBV24-1 and J usage is TRBJ2-2; the D gene is possibly TRBD1 (5 bases). CDR1 is KGHDR, CDR2 SFDVKD, per germline. Trimming cost V 1 base and J 2 bases, with 10 bases left between them. This CDR3 has 16 residues. The CDR3 here is CATSDFSRANTGELFF. CDR3 sequence (DNA): TGTGCCACCAGTGATTTTTCCAGGGCAAACACCGGGGAGCTGTTTTTT.

This clonotype came up many times. V is TRBV7-8 and J is TRBJ2-7; 11 nucleotides match TRBD2. The germline CDR1 and CDR2 sequences are SGHVS and FQNEAQ. CDR3 length: 17 residues. V shed 5 bases and J 1 base; nucleotides not matched to a gene: 10. The CDR3 loop is CASSQTSGVKGSYEQYV. DNA for the CDR3: TGTGCCAGCAGCCAGACTAGCGGGGTGAAAGGGTCCTACGAGCAGTACGTC.

The J gene is TRBJ2-5, the V gene TRBV12-3 or TRBV12-4, with TRBD2 matching over 12 bases. The junction had 3 bases not matched to a gene; V was cut back by 0 bases and J by 1 base. This CDR3 contains 17 residues. The CDR3 loop is CASSLAPGLAGQETQYF. The CDR3 DNA follows: TGTGCCAGCAGTTTAGCCCCGGGACTAGCGGGCCAAGAGACCCAGTACTTC.

This clonotype was detected only a few times. V gene TRBV19 combines with J gene TRBJ2-5, with D perhaps assigned TRBD1 or TRBD2 (5 bases each). The CDR3 runs to 14 residues. Trimming cost V 5 bases and J 7 bases, with 17 bases left between them. Germline-derived CDR1 and CDR2 are LNHDA and SQIVND (reference sequence). CDR3 nucleotide sequence: TGTGCCAGTAGTCTCCTCGGGACCCTCGCGACCCAGTACTTC. Protein: CASSLLGTLATQYF.

The rearrangement uses TRBV4-1 and TRBJ1-5; D might be TRBD1 (6 bases). The germline gives CDR1 MGHRA, CDR2 YSYEKL. This CDR3 has 19 amino acids. V lost 4 bases and J lost 0, with 22 bases in between. As DNA, the CDR3 is TGCGCCAGCAGCCGACTTCCAGGAGGGGGAACTAATAGCAATCAGCCCCAGCATTTT. This encodes CASSRLPGGGTNSNQPQHF.

The table lists this clonotype with a few counts. V is TRBV24-1 and J is TRBJ1-1; tentative D call: TRBD1 (6 bases). In germline, CDR1 is KGHDR, CDR2 SFDVKD. Trimming pared 2 bases from V and 8 bases from J, leaving 14 bases between. CDR3 length: 14 amino acids. As DNA, the CDR3 is TGTGCCACCAGTGATTCCCAGGGGCCCCTCGAAGCTTTCTTT. This encodes CATSDSQGPLEAFF.

This clonotype was seen a few times. The chain uses TRBV24-1 and TRBJ2-3; 10 positions agree with TRBD1. V lost 0 bases and J lost 4; bases outside the gene matches: 6. CDR3 size: 17 residues. The germline V gene has CDR1 KGHDR and CDR2 SFDVKD. The CDR3: CATSDLPGTGVADTQYF. The CDR3 DNA is TGTGCCACCAGTGATTTGCCCGGGACAGGGGTAGCAGATACGCAGTATTTT.

The CDR3 nucleotides read TGCGCCAGCAGCCAAGTGCTTGAAAAACTGTTTTTT. Translated, it gives CASSQVLEKLFF. V usage is TRBV4-1 and J usage is TRBJ1-4; no clear D. This CDR3 region has 12 residues. The V gene's germline CDR1 is MGHRA and CDR2 YSYEKL. With 1 base removed from V and 7 bases from J, the gap between germline ends came to 4 bases.

This clonotype was picked up many times. V gene TRBV20-1 combines with J gene TRBJ2-7, with D tentatively TRBD1 (5 bases). The CDR3 has 13 residues. Germline CDR1 and CDR2: DFQATT and SNEGSKA (reference sequence). The ends were cut back, 6 bases at V and 2 bases at J, with 14 bases in the middle. The CDR3 DNA follows: TGCAGTGCATCCAGGGATGGGGCCTACGAGCAGTACGTC. Translation: CSASRDGAYEQYV.

The CDR3 DNA reads as TGCGCCAGCAGGAAAGACATCGGTGGTGAAAAACTGTTTTTT. It is translated as CASRKDIGGEKLFF. The genes are TRBV5-1 and TRBJ1-4; D unclear. Trimming pared 5 bases from V and 7 bases from J, leaving 15 bases between. Germline loops: CDR1 SGHRS, CDR2 YFSETQ. This CDR3 region has 14 residues.

The chain couples TRBV28 to TRBJ2-3; 8 bases fit TRBD2. Germline V gives CDR1 MDHEN, CDR2 SYDVKM. Trimming cost V 5 bases and J 0 bases; bases outside gene matches: 10. This CDR3 contains 17 residues. In DNA form, the CDR3 reads TGTGCCAGCAGTCCCATGCGGGGGGCCCTAAGCACAGATACGCAGTATTTT. It specifies CASSPMRGALSTDTQYF.

The chain combines TRBV27 with TRBJ2-5; D is possibly TRBD1 (6 bases). The DNA end is more similar to TRBJ2-7, so the J call may be wrong. The CDR3 covers 14 residues. Germline CDR1 MNHEY, CDR2 SMNVEV (reference sequence). The CDR3 spells CASSLWGPWNEQYF. The CDR3 DNA reads as TGTGCCAGCAGTTTATGGGGGCCTTGGAACGAGCAGTACTTC.